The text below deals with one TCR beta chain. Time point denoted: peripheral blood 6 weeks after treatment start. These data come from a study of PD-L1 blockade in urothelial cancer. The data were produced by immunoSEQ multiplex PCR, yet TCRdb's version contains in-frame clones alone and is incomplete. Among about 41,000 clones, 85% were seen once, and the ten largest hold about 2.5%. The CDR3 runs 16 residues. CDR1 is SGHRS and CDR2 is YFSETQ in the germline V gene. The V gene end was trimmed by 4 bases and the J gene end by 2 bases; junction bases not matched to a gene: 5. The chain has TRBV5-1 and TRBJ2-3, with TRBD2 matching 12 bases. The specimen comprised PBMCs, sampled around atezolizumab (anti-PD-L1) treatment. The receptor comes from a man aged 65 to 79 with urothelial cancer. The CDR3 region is CASSDSSGRATDTQYF. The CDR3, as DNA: TGCGCCAGCAGCGACTCTAGCGGGAGGGCCACAGATACGCAGTATTTT.